This TCR beta chain emerged from a study of cytotoxic CD8 clonotypes in ibrutinib-treated CLL. Study-wide background: The study included under twelve relapsed/refractory and fewer than 16 treatment-naive patients; 17 to 18 had IGHV unmutated disease. The study recorded mean values of around 250,000 productive templates and under 100,000 productive rearrangements per sample.

The data were produced by immunoSEQ multiplex PCR, yet TCRdb's version contains in-frame clones alone and is incomplete. The sample lists a few hundred thousand clones, 60% to 80% occurring once. Study-wide points: Clonality was higher at ibrutinib response and returned toward baseline at progression. Baseline clonality exceeded age-matched healthy donors and tracked circulating CD8+ T-cell counts.

As for this clone: Its antigen is undetermined.

V was pared by 4 bases and J by 4 bases, with 9 bases of the junction left unmatched. The length of the CDR3 is 14 residues. CDR1 is GTSNPN, CDR2 SVGIG, per germline (reference sequence). The material was PBMCs, obtained after 36 months of ibrutinib treatment. The genes are TRBV30 and TRBJ1-2, with 7 bases lining up with TRBD1. The clonotype comes from a human donor with chronic lymphocytic leukemia. CDR3 in amino acids: CAWNRDSRIYGYTF. The CDR3 nucleotides are TGTGCCTGGAACCGGGACAGCCGGATCTATGGCTACACCTTC.